The clone carrying this T cell receptor (beta chain) was picked up many times. Its specificity is unknown. The data are from a study of metastatic and nonmetastatic thyroid tumors. Study-level information: Repertoires from blood and tumor or nodule tissue of malignant and benign thyroid patients were compared.

Trimming cost V 0 bases and J 4 bases; bases outside gene matches: 12. CDR1 is SGHAT and CDR2 is FQNNGV in the germline V gene. This CDR3 spans 18 amino acids. Patients had received no treatment of any kind before thyroid surgery. Study results and limitations: Compared with benign nodules, malignant thyroid tumors were reported to have significantly higher TCR beta diversity in both blood and tumor.

Original analysis: To classify distant metastasis in papillary thyroid cancer, a model was built from CDR3 differences across clinicopathological groups. TCRdb reanalyzed the PCR reads with MiXCR. These V and J calls originate from TCRdb's pipeline instead of the authors' own analysis. The sample includes roughly 21,000 clones, around 30% of them seen just once. This sequence joins TRBV11-2 and TRBJ2-5, with TRBD2 identical over 9 bases. The receptor was derived from a female donor with papillary thyroid cancer or a benign thyroid nodule (not recorded which). Some clones in this sample may be carry-over from other donors' samples. Sequenced material: blood. The CDR3 bases are TGTGCCAGCAGCTTAGATTTCGATCTAGCGGGAATAGGAGAGACCCAGTACTTC. Encoded protein: CASSLDFDLAGIGETQYF.